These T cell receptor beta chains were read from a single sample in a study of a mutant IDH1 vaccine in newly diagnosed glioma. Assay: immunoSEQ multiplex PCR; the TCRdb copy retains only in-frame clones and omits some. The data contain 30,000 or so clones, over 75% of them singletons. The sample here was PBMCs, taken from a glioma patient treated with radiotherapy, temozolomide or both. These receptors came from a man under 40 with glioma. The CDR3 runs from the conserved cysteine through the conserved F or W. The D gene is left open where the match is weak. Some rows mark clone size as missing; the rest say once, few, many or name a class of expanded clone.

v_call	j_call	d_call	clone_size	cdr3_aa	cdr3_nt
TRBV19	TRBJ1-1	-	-	CASSPGYPGPNTEAFF	TGTGCCAGTAGCCCTGGGTATCCGGGCCCTAACACTGAAGCTTTCTTT
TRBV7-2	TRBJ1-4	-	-	CASSLTGNNEKLFF	TGTGCCAGCAGCCTAACAGGAAATAATGAAAAACTGTTTTTT
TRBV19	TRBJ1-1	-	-	CASSIVEGRAEAFF	TGTGCCAGTAGTATAGTCGAAGGCAGGGCTGAAGCTTTCTTT
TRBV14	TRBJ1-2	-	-	CASSRGSFNYGYTF	TGTGCCAGCAGCCGGGGGTCTTTTAACTATGGCTACACCTTC
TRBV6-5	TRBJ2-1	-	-	CASSNGFDNEQFF	TGTGCCAGCAGTAACGGGTTTGACAATGAGCAGTTCTTC
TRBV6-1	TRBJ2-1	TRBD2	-	CASSESAGGHNEQFF	TGTGCCAGCAGTGAATCGGCGGGAGGGCACAATGAGCAGTTCTTC
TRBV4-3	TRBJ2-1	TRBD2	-	CASSQDFSLAGDPTYNEQFF	TGCGCCAGCAGCCAAGATTTCTCGCTAGCGGGGGACCCCACCTACAATGAGCAGTTCTTC
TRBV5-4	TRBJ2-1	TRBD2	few	CASSYGTSGHKQFF	TGTGCCAGCAGCTACGGGACTAGCGGGCATAAGCAGTTCTTC
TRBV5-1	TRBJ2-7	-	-	CASSLVSASYEQYF	TGCGCCAGCAGCTTGGTGTCCGCCTCCTACGAGCAGTACTTC
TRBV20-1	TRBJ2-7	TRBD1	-	CSARTGLEQYF	TGCAGTGCTCGGACAGGACTCGAGCAGTACTTC
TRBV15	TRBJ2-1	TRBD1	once	CATSRDLGRGNEQFF	TGTGCCACCAGCAGAGATTTGGGCAGGGGGAATGAGCAGTTCTTC
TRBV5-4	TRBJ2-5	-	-	CASSPGIAEETQYF	TGTGCCAGCAGCCCCGGGATAGCGGAAGAGACCCAGTACTTC
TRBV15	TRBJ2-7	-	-	CATSRDRATKEQYF	TGTGCCACCAGCAGAGATCGGGCGACTAAAGAGCAGTACTTC
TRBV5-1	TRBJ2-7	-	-	CASSLSGGDYEQYF	TGCGCCAGCAGCTTGAGCGGAGGGGACTACGAGCAGTACTTC
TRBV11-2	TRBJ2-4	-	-	CASSLLDSQSENIQYF	TGTGCCAGCAGCTTACTGGACAGCCAATCGGAAAACATTCAGTACTTC
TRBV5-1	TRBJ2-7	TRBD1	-	CASKSDRVGDEQYF	TGCGCCAGTAAATCCGACAGGGTGGGCGACGAGCAGTACTTC
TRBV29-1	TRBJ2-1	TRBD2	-	CSVEEELAGGPYEQFF	TGCAGCGTTGAAGAAGAACTAGCGGGAGGGCCCTATGAGCAGTTCTTC
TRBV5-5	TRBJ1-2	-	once	CASSPTNYGYTF	TGTGCCAGCAGCCCGACTAACTATGGCTACACCTTC
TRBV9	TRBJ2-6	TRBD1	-	CASSVAAGTGGTGANVLTF	TGTGCCAGCAGCGTAGCTGCCGGGACAGGGGGCACTGGGGCCAACGTCCTGACTTTC
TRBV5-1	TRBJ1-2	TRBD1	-	CASSLGQGGGYTF	TGCGCCAGCAGCTTGGGACAGGGTGGTGGCTACACCTTC
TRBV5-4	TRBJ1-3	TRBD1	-	CASSPGQGTGNTIYF	TGTGCCAGCAGCCCGGGACAGGGGACTGGAAACACCATATATTTT
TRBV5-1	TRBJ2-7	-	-	CASSSLGPYEQYF	TGCGCCAGCAGCTCTTTAGGACCCTACGAGCAGTACTTC
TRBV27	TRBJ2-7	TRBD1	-	CASSPEGQGSDEQYF	TGTGCCAGCAGTCCGGAGGGACAGGGGAGCGACGAGCAGTACTTC
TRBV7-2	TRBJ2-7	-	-	CASSYSGAYEQYF	TGTGCCAGCAGCTATAGCGGCGCCTACGAGCAGTACTTC
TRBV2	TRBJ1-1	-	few	CASIGESEAFF	TGTGCCAGCATTGGGGAATCTGAAGCTTTCTTT
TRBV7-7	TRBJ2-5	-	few	CASSLGAGDETQYF	TGTGCCAGCAGCTTAGGGGCAGGGGACGAGACCCAGTACTTC
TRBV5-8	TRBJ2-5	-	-	CASSPTLSQYF	TGTGCCAGCAGCCCTACGTTGAGCCAGTACTTC
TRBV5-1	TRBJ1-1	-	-	CASKVAMNTEAFF	TGCGCCAGCAAGGTTGCGATGAACACTGAAGCTTTCTTT
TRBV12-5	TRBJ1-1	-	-	CASGTDGNTEAFF	TGTGCTAGTGGTACCGACGGGAACACTGAAGCTTTCTTT
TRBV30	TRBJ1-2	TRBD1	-	CAWSRQGGANYGYTF	TGTGCCTGGAGTCGTCAGGGGGGGGCTAACTATGGCTACACCTTC
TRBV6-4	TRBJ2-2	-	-	CASSDSDGGDTGELFF	TGTGCCAGCAGTGACTCGGACGGCGGGGACACCGGGGAGCTGTTTTTT
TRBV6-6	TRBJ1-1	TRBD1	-	CASSVQGTNTEAFF	TGTGCCAGCAGTGTACAGGGGACGAACACTGAAGCTTTCTTT
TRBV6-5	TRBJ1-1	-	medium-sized	CASSYPPTAFF	TGTGCCAGCAGTTATCCTCCGACCGCATTCTTT
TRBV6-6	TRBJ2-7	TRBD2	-	CASGLASGGIYEQYF	TGTGCCAGCGGATTGGCCAGCGGGGGAATATACGAGCAGTACTTC
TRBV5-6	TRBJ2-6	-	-	CASSFTTHFSGANVLTF	TGTGCCAGCAGCTTTACGACACATTTTTCTGGGGCCAACGTCCTGACTTTC
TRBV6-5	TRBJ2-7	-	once	CASSSTGGGHEQYF	TGTGCCAGCAGCTCGACAGGCGGGGGACACGAGCAGTACTTC
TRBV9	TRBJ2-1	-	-	CASRPGLASSYNEQFF	TGTGCCAGCAGGCCAGGACTGGCAAGCTCCTACAATGAGCAGTTCTTC
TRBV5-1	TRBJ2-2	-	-	CASYSGIRDTGELFF	TGCGCCAGCTACTCAGGGATCAGGGACACCGGGGAGCTGTTTTTT
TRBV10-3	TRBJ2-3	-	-	CAISAQWETQYF	TGTGCCATCAGCGCTCAGTGGGAGACGCAGTATTTT
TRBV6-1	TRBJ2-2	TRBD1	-	CASSGGTVGVGELFF	TGTGCCAGCAGTGGAGGGACAGTCGGAGTCGGGGAGCTGTTTTTT
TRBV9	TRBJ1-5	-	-	CASSVRSGEPQHF	TGTGCCAGCAGCGTACGGTCCGGGGAGCCCCAGCATTTT
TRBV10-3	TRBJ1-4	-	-	CASSPRQSEKLFF	TGTGCCAGCAGCCCGAGACAGTCAGAAAAACTGTTTTTT
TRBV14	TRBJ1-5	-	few	CASSQGDGASNQPQHF	TGTGCCAGCAGCCAGGGGGACGGAGCTAGCAATCAGCCCCAGCATTTT
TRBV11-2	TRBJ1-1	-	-	CASSLEAAVNTEAFF	TGTGCCAGCAGCTTAGAGGCTGCAGTGAACACTGAAGCTTTCTTT
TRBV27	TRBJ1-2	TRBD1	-	CASAGQGNDYGYTF	TGTGCCAGCGCGGGACAGGGGAATGACTATGGCTACACCTTC
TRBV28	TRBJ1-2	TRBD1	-	CASSLPARGPDGYTF	TGTGCCAGCAGTTTACCGGCAAGGGGGCCCGATGGCTACACCTTC
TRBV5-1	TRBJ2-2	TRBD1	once	CASSFQGQGQTGELFF	TGCGCCAGCAGCTTCCAGGGACAGGGTCAAACCGGGGAGCTGTTTTTT
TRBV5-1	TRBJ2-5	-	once	CASSLRSPDETQYF	TGCGCCAGCAGCTTGAGGTCCCCCGATGAGACCCAGTACTTC
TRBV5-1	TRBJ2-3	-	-	CASSWLPGFTDTQYF	TGCGCCAGCAGCTGGCTGCCGGGATTCACAGATACGCAGTATTTT
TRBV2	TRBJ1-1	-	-	CASNGRTNTEAFF	TGTGCCAGCAACGGCAGGACGAACACTGAAGCTTTCTTT
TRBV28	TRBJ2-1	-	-	CASSPERDSTVLYNEQFF	TGTGCCAGCAGTCCTGAACGGGACTCGACCGTACTATACAATGAGCAGTTCTTC
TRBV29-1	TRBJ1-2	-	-	CSVAGAYGYTF	TGCAGCGTAGCAGGAGCCTATGGCTACACCTTC
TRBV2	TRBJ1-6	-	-	CASGKLPLGQSSSYNSPLHF	TGTGCCAGCGGCAAACTACCATTGGGCCAAAGTAGCTCCTATAATTCACCCCTCCACTTT
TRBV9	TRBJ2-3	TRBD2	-	CASSVWGTSGDTDTQYF	TGTGCCAGCAGCGTATGGGGGACTAGCGGGGACACAGATACGCAGTATTTT
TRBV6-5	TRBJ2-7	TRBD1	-	CASSQTGLEQYF	TGTGCCAGCAGTCAGACAGGGCTCGAGCAGTACTTC
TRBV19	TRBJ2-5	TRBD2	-	CASSSYSGGPQETQYF	TGTGCCAGTAGTTCTTATAGCGGGGGTCCCCAAGAGACCCAGTACTTC
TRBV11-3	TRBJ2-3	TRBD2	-	CAILTGGQREDTQYF	TGTGCCATACTCACGGGGGGGCAAAGAGAAGATACGCAGTATTTT
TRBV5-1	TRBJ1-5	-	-	CASSLWSGNQPQHF	TGCGCCAGCAGCTTGTGGAGTGGCAATCAGCCCCAGCATTTT